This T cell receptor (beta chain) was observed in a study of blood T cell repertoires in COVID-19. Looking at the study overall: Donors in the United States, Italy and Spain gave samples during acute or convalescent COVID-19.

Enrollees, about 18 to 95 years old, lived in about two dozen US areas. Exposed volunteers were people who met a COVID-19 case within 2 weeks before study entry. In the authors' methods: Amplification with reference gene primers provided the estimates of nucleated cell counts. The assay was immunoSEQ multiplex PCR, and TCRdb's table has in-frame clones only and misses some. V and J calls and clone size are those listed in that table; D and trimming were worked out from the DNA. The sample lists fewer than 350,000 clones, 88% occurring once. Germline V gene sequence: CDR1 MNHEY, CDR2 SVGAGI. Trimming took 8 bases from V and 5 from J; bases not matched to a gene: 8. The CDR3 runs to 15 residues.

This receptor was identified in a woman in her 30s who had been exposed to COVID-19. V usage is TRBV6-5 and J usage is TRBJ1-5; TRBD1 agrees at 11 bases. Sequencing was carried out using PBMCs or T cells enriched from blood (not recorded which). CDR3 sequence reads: CASGHGQGAYQPQHF. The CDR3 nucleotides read TGTGCCAGCGGACATGGACAGGGGGCGTATCAGCCCCAGCATTTT.